This TCR beta chain was obtained from a study of PD-L1 blockade in urothelial cancer. Per germline, CDR1 SEHNR and CDR2 FQNEAQ (reference sequence). This CDR3 contains 15 residues. Trimming removed 4 bases from V and 8 bases from J, with 15 bases in between. The time point here: pretreatment peripheral blood. Generated by immunoSEQ multiplex PCR, the TCRdb table keeps only in-frame clones and is missing some. The sample holds about 47,000 clones; 82% are singletons and the top ten take around 1.5%. This rearrangement joins TRBV7-9 to TRBJ1-6; D perhaps matches TRBD1 (6 bases). This receptor was identified in a man aged 50 to 60 with urothelial cancer. The specimen comprised PBMCs, sampled around atezolizumab (anti-PD-L1) treatment. The CDR3 here is CASSSPAGVDSPLHF. The CDR3 DNA reads TGTGCCAGCAGCTCCCCCGCAGGGGTCGATTCACCCCTCCACTTT.